The 30 T cell receptor beta chains reported below all come from one sample, sequenced in a study of CD8 T cells in ankylosing spondylitis. TCRdb processed the 5' RACE reads anew with MiXCR; each CDR3 protein has one entry. The sample contains approximately 350,000 distinct CDR3 sequences, around 15% of which appear only once. The sequencing sample was made of blood, either unsorted or a sorted T cell fraction (not recorded which). Source of these receptors: a male donor with ankylosing spondylitis or in good health (not recorded which).

This clonotype appeared a single time. One end of the junction fails to match germline, which may point to a read error. The J gene is TRBJ2-2, the V gene TRBV29-1; a weak D match, TRBD1 (6 bases). Germline V gives CDR1 SQVTM, CDR2 ANQGSEA. The CDR3 runs to 15 residues. Written as DNA, the CDR3 is TGCAGCGTCGAGGACAGCGACCTATCCACCGAGGAGCTGTTTTTT. This sequence encodes CSVEDSDLSTEELFF.

The chain employs TRBV3-1 and TRBJ2-2; no clear D gene. Germline loops: CDR1 LGHDT, CDR2 YNNKEL (reference sequence). With 3 bases removed from V and 6 bases from J, the gap between germline ends came to 11 bases. The CDR3 has 14 residues. DNA of the CDR3: TGTGCCAGCAGCCACATGGGCAACGCCGGGGAGCTGTTTTTT. Translation gives CASSHMGNAGELFF. The entire variable domain, with the rest obtained from reference TRBV3-1 and TRBJ2-2, is as follows: DTAVSQTPKYLVTQMGNDKSIKCEQNLGHDTMYWYKQDSKKFLKIMFSYNNKELIINETVPNRFSPKSPDKAHLNLHINSLELGDSAVYFCASSHMGNAGELFFGEGSRLTVL.

The chain couples TRBV5-5 to TRBJ2-3, with 10 bases aligning to TRBD2. Germline CDR1 is SGHKS and CDR2 is YYEKEE (reference sequence). The trim removed 7 bases at V and 4 bases at J, leaving 9 bases unmatched. This CDR3 has 15 amino acids. CDR3 in amino acids: CASGSLAGTPDTQYF. In DNA, the CDR3 is TGTGCCAGCGGTTCACTAGCGGGAACACCAGATACGCAGTATTTT.

The rearrangement uses TRBV29-1 and TRBJ1-1; 10 nucleotides match TRBD1. Germline values: CDR1 SQVTM, CDR2 ANQGSEA. The trim removed 6 bases at V and 3 bases at J, leaving 7 bases unmatched. The CDR3 covers 14 residues. The CDR3 region is CSVVGTGVHTEAFF. In nucleotides, the CDR3 is TGCAGCGTCGTGGGGACAGGGGTGCACACTGAAGCTTTCTTT.

The rearrangement links TRBV5-1 to TRBJ2-1; 11 bases agree with TRBD1. The trim removed 4 bases at V and 10 bases at J, leaving 7 bases unmatched. This CDR3 is built from 14 residues. Germline V gene lookup returns CDR1 SGHRS and CDR2 YFSETQ. The CDR3: CASSRDRGVGEQFF. The CDR3 DNA reads TGCGCCAGCAGCCGGGACAGGGGGGTAGGGGAGCAGTTCTTC. Drawing the rest from reference TRBV5-1 and TRBJ2-1, the complete variable domain is KAGVTQTPRYLIKTRGQQVTLSCSPISGHRSVSWYQQTPGQGLQFLFEYFSETQRNKGNFPGRFSGRQFSNSRSEMNVSTLELGDSALYLCASSRDRGVGEQFFGPGTRLTVL.

This rearrangement joins TRBV5-1 to TRBJ2-1; 8 bases match TRBD1. Germline V gene lookup returns CDR1 SGHRS and CDR2 YFSETQ. The CDR3 spans 15 residues. J was trimmed by 3 bases and V by 4 bases; bases with no gene match: 6. As DNA, the CDR3 is TGCGCCAGCAGCCGAGGAGGGACAGGCTACAATGAGCAGTTCTTC. Amino acid sequence: CASSRGGTGYNEQFF.

This clonotype was counted a few times. The J gene is TRBJ2-3, the V gene TRBV20-1; 12 nucleotides agree with TRBD2. The germline V gene encodes CDR1 DFQATT and CDR2 SNEGSKA (reference sequence). The ends lost 5 bases at V and 1 base at J; junction bases unmatched: 4. This CDR3 region has 15 residues. CDR3 sequence: CSAARLAGGTDTQYF. CDR3 nucleotides: TGCAGTGCTGCTCGACTAGCGGGGGGCACAGATACGCAGTATTTT.

V is TRBV25-1 and J is TRBJ1-1; D possibly corresponds to TRBD1 (5 bases). This CDR3 spans 12 amino acids. V shed 9 bases and J shed 5 bases, with 13 bases lying between them. Germline CDR1 MGHDK, CDR2 SYGVNS. CDR3 nucleotides: TGTGCCAGTCGGCCGGGGGGTACTGAAGCTTTCTTT. It is translated as CASRPGGTEAFF.

This chain links TRBV6-5 with TRBJ1-1; D perhaps matches TRBD1 (5 bases). This CDR3 spans 15 amino acids. V lost 4 bases to trimming and J lost 0 bases, with 12 bases between them. Germline values: CDR1 MNHEY, CDR2 SVGAGI. In DNA form, the CDR3 reads TGTGCCAGCAGTTCCCCGGGACGTTTGAACACTGAAGCTTTCTTT. Encoded protein: CASSSPGRLNTEAFF.

The chain combines TRBV20-1 with TRBJ2-2; 7 bases match TRBD1. CDR1 and CDR2 from the germline V gene are DFQATT and SNEGSKA (reference sequence). The CDR3 extends over 13 amino acids. V shed 6 bases, J shed 6 bases, and the junction held 7 bases outside the gene matches. CDR3 DNA sequence: TGCAGTGCACCCCGGGACAGCGCCGGGGAGCTGTTTTTT. It encodes CSAPRDSAGELFF.

This CDR3 reads CASSLVGGMNTGELFF. The CDR3 region has the DNA TGCGCCAGCAGCTTAGTTGGGGGTATGAACACCGGGGAGCTGTTTTTT. The chain links TRBV5-1 to TRBJ2-2, with D perhaps TRBD1 or TRBD2 (5 bases each). Trimming cost V 2 bases and J 1 base, with 12 bases left between them. The length of the CDR3 is 16 residues. Germline CDR1 is SGHRS and CDR2 is YFSETQ.

This clonotype came up a few times. The chain has TRBV2 and TRBJ2-3; 9 bases line up with TRBD2. Germline CDR1 is SNHLY and CDR2 is FYNNEI. There are 15 residues in the CDR3. J was trimmed by 4 bases and V by 5 bases; bases with no gene match: 7. The CDR3 nucleotides are TGTGCCAGCAGTTCGAGCGGGGGGCCCCCAGATACGCAGTATTTT. Its protein is CASSSSGGPPDTQYF.

This clonotype was detected a few times. The V gene is TRBV5-1, the J gene TRBJ2-3, with D tentatively TRBD2 (6 bases). V was clipped by 2 bases and J by 3 bases, with 16 bases between them. Germline CDR1 and CDR2: SGHRS and YFSETQ. This CDR3 has 16 amino acids. The DNA for the CDR3 is TGCGCCAGCAGCTTTGGGGCGGGATCGGGTACAGATACGCAGTATTTT. Residues: CASSFGAGSGTDTQYF.

The V call is TRBV12-3 or TRBV12-4, the J call TRBJ1-5, with no clear D. Trimming took 3 bases from V and 8 from J, leaving 11 bases between them. The CDR3 is made up of 13 amino acids. CDR3 protein: CASSFPSKEPQHF. The DNA for the CDR3 is TGTGCCAGCAGTTTCCCCTCCAAGGAGCCCCAGCATTTT.

This clonotype was counted only a few times. The chain employs TRBV5-1 and TRBJ2-5, with a possible D match to TRBD2 (6 bases). From germline, CDR1 is SGHRS and CDR2 YFSETQ. V was cut by 3 bases and J by 2 bases, with 14 bases left in between. The CDR3 contains 15 residues. For the CDR3, the DNA is TGCGCCAGCAGCTCATCCGCCGCGGGACAAGAGACCCAGTACTTC. Translating gives CASSSSAAGQETQYF.

Points on this clonotype: A clone one base away is much larger, so this may be a read error. CDR3 DNA sequence: TGTGCCTGCAGCCAAGTCGGACTAATCCCTTACAATGAGCAGTTCTTC. Translating gives CACSQVGLIPYNEQFF. The rearrangement uses TRBV3-1 and TRBJ2-1; possible D gene TRBD2, 6 bases. Germline V gives CDR1 LGHDT, CDR2 YNNKEL (reference sequence). The CDR3 is made up of 16 amino acids.

Comment on this clonotype: At one of its ends the junction is not consistent with the germline gene, which may arise from a read error. V is TRBV7-2 and J is TRBJ2-7, with 8 bases aligning to TRBD1. Germline V CDR1 and CDR2: SGHTA, FQGNSA. This CDR3 region has 13 residues. For the CDR3, the DNA is TGTGCCAGCAGCGTAGGACAGGGCTACGATCAGTACTTC. Protein product: CASSVGQGYDQYF.

This clonotype was seen a handful of times. This sequence joins TRBV29-1 and TRBJ1-4; D is ambiguous. Trimming removed 5 bases at V and 8 bases at J, with 9 bases between. CDR1 is SQVTM and CDR2 is ANQGSEA in the germline V gene. This CDR3 has 11 amino acids. CDR3 region: CSVKGGEKLFF. CDR3 DNA: TGCAGCGTTAAGGGAGGGGAAAAACTGTTTTTT. Full variable domain (remainder filled in from reference TRBV29-1 and TRBJ1-4): SAVISQKPSRDICQRGTSLTIQCQVDSQVTMMFWYRQQPGQSLTLIATANQGSEATYESGFVIDKFPISRPNLTFSTLTVSNMSPEDSSIYLCSVKGGEKLFFGSGTQLSVL.

The chain carries TRBV29-1 and TRBJ2-2; 8 bases line up with TRBD1. CDR1 SQVTM and CDR2 ANQGSEA come from the germline V gene. This CDR3 has 13 residues. The V gene end was trimmed by 6 bases and the J gene end by 7 bases; junction bases not matched to a gene: 7. The CDR3 nucleotides are TGCAGCGTCGACAGGGGCCTCGGCGGGGAGCTGTTTTTT. Translated: CSVDRGLGGELFF.

This clonotype was observed many times. CDR3 bases: TGCAGCGCTCTAGGCAGGGGGGCAATGAACACTGAAGCTTTCTTT. Amino acid sequence: CSALGRGAMNTEAFF. The V call is TRBV29-1, the J call TRBJ1-1, with 7 bases that match TRBD1. The ends lost 7 bases at V and 0 bases at J; junction bases unmatched: 11. CDR3 length equals 15 residues. Looked up from germline, CDR1 is SQVTM and CDR2 is ANQGSEA.

In its sample, this clonotype was seen a few times. The CDR3 DNA reads as TGTGCCAGCAGTCGAGACGGGGGGCCCCGTGGGACAGATACGCAGTATTTT. Translated, it gives CASSRDGGPRGTDTQYF. The chain has TRBV12-3 or TRBV12-4 and TRBJ2-3, with a tentative D call TRBD2 (7 bases). The CDR3 is made up of 17 amino acids. Trimming pared 5 bases from V and 3 bases from J, leaving 21 bases between.

The chain uses TRBV6-1 and TRBJ1-2; 12 bases match TRBD1. Germline V CDR1 and CDR2: MNHNS, SASEGT. V gave up 6 bases and J gave up 8 bases; unmatched junction bases: 13. The CDR3 is 16 residues long. The CDR3 DNA follows: TGTGCCAGCAGCTCCGGGACAGGGGGCGGCCCAGGCGGCTACACCTTC. Translated: CASSSGTGGGPGGYTF.

This clonotype was recorded a few times. J is TRBJ2-2 and V is TRBV7-9, with 7 nucleotides matching TRBD2. The CDR3 sequence is 15 residues long. Losses at the gene ends were 11 bases for V and 3 bases for J; bases not matched to a gene: 12. CDR1 is SEHNR, CDR2 FQNEAQ, per germline (reference sequence). The CDR3 nucleotides read TGTGCCCTCCACGACGGGGGGAGGTACACCGGGGAGCTGTTTTTT. Translating gives CALHDGGRYTGELFF.

The table lists this clonotype with a few counts. The chain has TRBV7-2 and TRBJ2-3; TRBD2 aligns across 13 bases. The trim removed 1 base at V and 2 bases at J, leaving 3 bases unmatched. Germline assignment: CDR1 SGHTA and CDR2 FQGNSA. The CDR3 totals 17 residues. The CDR3 DNA reads as TGTGCCAGCAGCTTAGGACTAGCGGGGGGTACCACAGATACGCAGTATTTT. Amino acids: CASSLGLAGGTTDTQYF.

This clonotype was detected ten times or more. The chain joins TRBV5-6 to TRBJ2-7; D remains ambiguous. V gave up 0 bases and J gave up 3 bases, with 10 bases separating them. The CDR3 consists of 14 residues. Germline CDR1 reads SGHDT; CDR2 reads YYEEEE. DNA for the CDR3: TGTGCCAGCAGCTTGGCGGGTCACGACTACGAGCAGTACTTC. Its protein is CASSLAGHDYEQYF.

Comments on this clonotype: This may come from a read error, since a much larger clone is one base off. This is likely a read error, given that the CDR3 carries no conserved phenylalanine or tryptophan at its end. The rearrangement joins TRBV5-1 to TRBJ2-1, with D maybe TRBD2 (6 bases). CDR1 and CDR2 from the germline V gene are SGHRS and YFSETQ. V was shortened by 3 bases and J by 10 bases, with 11 bases between the two germline ends. The CDR3 consists of 12 residues. In DNA form, the CDR3 reads TGCGCCAGCAGCTCGGGAGACACGGAGCAGTTCTTA. It codes for CASSSGDTEQFL.

This clonotype was observed a handful of times. V and J are TRBV27 and TRBJ2-5, with 11 bases identical to TRBD1. This CDR3 region has 14 residues. Germline V gives CDR1 MNHEY, CDR2 SMNVEV (reference sequence). The V segment lost 8 bases and the J segment 1 base; nucleotides outside the gene matches: 3. Here the CDR3 DNA reads TGTGCCAGCGGGACAGGGGGTGTCCAAGAGACCCAGTACTTC. Translating gives CASGTGGVQETQYF.

The chain has TRBV20-1 and TRBJ2-5; 7 positions agree with TRBD1. The CDR3 covers 13 residues. Looked up from germline, CDR1 is DFQATT and CDR2 is SNEGSKA (reference sequence). After removal of 6 bases from V and 5 bases from J, the junction contained 9 bases not matched to a gene. CDR3 amino acids: CSAATGVEETQYF. CDR3 DNA: TGCAGTGCGGCAACAGGGGTGGAGGAGACCCAGTACTTC.

This clonotype was counted between two and nine times. The chain recombines TRBV12-3 or TRBV12-4 with TRBJ1-3; D is uncertain. V was trimmed by 2 bases and J by 5 bases, leaving 4 bases between them. CDR3 length: 12 amino acids. The CDR3 loop reads CASSLTRNTIYF. CDR3 nucleotide sequence: TGTGCCAGCAGTTTAACTAGAAACACCATATATTTT.

This clonotype came up a few times. The gene calls are TRBV5-1 and TRBJ2-7; 7 bases line up with TRBD2. CDR3 length equals 15 residues. The J segment lost 5 bases and the V segment lost 3 bases, leaving 11 bases of the junction unmatched. Germline assignment: CDR1 SGHRS and CDR2 YFSETQ. CDR3 region: CASSSFAGAAHEQYF. For the CDR3, the DNA is TGCGCCAGCAGCTCCTTTGCGGGAGCTGCCCACGAGCAGTACTTC. The complete variable domain, with remaining parts taken from reference TRBV5-1 and TRBJ2-7, reads KAGVTQTPRYLIKTRGQQVTLSCSPISGHRSVSWYQQTPGQGLQFLFEYFSETQRNKGNFPGRFSGRQFSNSRSEMNVSTLELGDSALYLCASSSFAGAAHEQYFGPGTRLTVT.